Described below is a single T cell receptor (beta chain) sequence and its context. V shed 4 bases, J shed 5 bases, and the junction held 7 bases outside the gene matches. Germline V gene sequence: CDR1 SGHRS, CDR2 YFSETQ. The CDR3 spans 14 residues. This sample is drawn from a study of cytomegalovirus exposure and HLA in healthy donors. This table comes from immunoSEQ multiplex PCR, and its TCRdb copy is limited to in-frame clones, with some not included. The sample consists of 200,000 to 250,000 clones, roughly 83% of them appearing once. The sequence was obtained from a woman under 30 in good health and CMV-seronegative. Sequenced input: PBMCs. J is TRBJ2-7 and V is TRBV5-1; 9 nucleotides agree with TRBD1. The CDR3 DNA is TGCGCCAGCAGCCGCGGGACAGGGATCGACGAGCAGTACTTC. This encodes CASSRGTGIDEQYF.